This is a list of T cell receptor beta chains from one sample in a study of identifying expanded T cells in peripheral blood. Libraries were prepared by immunoSEQ multiplex PCR; TCRdb keeps only in-frame clonotypes and omits some of them. Among under 120,000 clones listed, roughly 91% were seen once. Sequencing was done on a sample of blood. These receptors originate from a person aged 18-70 years in good health. CDR3s include the opening cysteine and the closing phenylalanine or tryptophan. D genes are given only for firm matches. Some rows have no size entry. The others give once, few or many, or a class for an expanded clone.

D	V	size	J	CDR3	DNA
TRBD1	TRBV5-4	NA	TRBJ1-4	CASSLMGTGAEKLFF	TGTGCCAGCAGCCTCATGGGGACAGGGGCTGAAAAACTGTTTTTT
TRBD2	TRBV5-6	once	TRBJ2-3	CASSFPGTSGGASTDTQYF	TGTGCCAGCAGCTTCCCCGGGACTAGCGGGGGAGCTAGCACAGATACGCAGTATTTT
NA	TRBV7-8	few	TRBJ1-6	CASSFRQLNSPLHF	TGTGCCAGCAGCTTCAGGCAGCTAAATTCACCCCTCCACTTT
NA	TRBV6-5	NA	TRBJ2-2	CASSYHSGELFF	TGTGCCAGCAGTTATCATTCGGGGGAGCTGTTTTTT
TRBD1	TRBV2	NA	TRBJ1-2	CASSPGTGIYGYTF	TGTGCCAGCAGTCCCGGGACAGGGATCTATGGCTACACCTTC
NA	TRBV9	NA	TRBJ2-7	CASSLEGWGDEQYF	TGTGCCAGCAGCCTCGAGGGTTGGGGGGACGAGCAGTACTTC
NA	TRBV5-6	NA	TRBJ1-5	CASSLGGSNQPQHF	TGTGCCAGCAGCTTGGGAGGTAGCAATCAGCCCCAGCATTTT
NA	TRBV7-8	NA	TRBJ1-6	CASREQGDYNSPLHF	TGTGCCAGCAGGGAACAGGGTGACTATAATTCACCCCTCCACTTT
NA	TRBV27	NA	TRBJ2-2	CASSLGRVGTGELFF	TGTGCCAGCAGTTTGGGCAGGGTGGGAACCGGGGAGCTGTTTTTT
NA	TRBV6-5	once	TRBJ2-7	CASSYAGLAEQYF	TGTGCCAGCAGTTATGCGGGGTTGGCCGAGCAGTACTTC
TRBD2	TRBV9	NA	TRBJ2-1	CASSVRSGGAVNEQFF	TGTGCCAGCAGCGTACGGAGCGGGGGGGCGGTCAATGAGCAGTTCTTC
NA	TRBV2	NA	TRBJ1-6	CASSQLRGYNSPLHF	TGTGCCAGCAGTCAATTGAGGGGGTATAATTCACCCCTCCACTTT
NA	TRBV19	once	TRBJ1-6	CASSFEPRGNSPLHF	TGTGCCAGTAGCTTTGAGCCCAGGGGTAATTCACCCCTCCACTTT
NA	TRBV27	NA	TRBJ1-1	CASSLSRGNTEAFF	TGTGCCAGCAGTTTGAGTCGAGGGAACACTGAAGCTTTCTTT
NA	TRBV5-1	NA	TRBJ2-1	CASSSGGGGYNEQFF	TGCGCCAGCAGCTCAGGGGGCGGGGGCTACAATGAGCAGTTCTTC
NA	TRBV6-1	NA	TRBJ2-7	CASSEEGPTYEQYF	TGTGCCAGCAGTGAGGAGGGACCTACCTACGAGCAGTACTTC
TRBD1	TRBV5-6	NA	TRBJ2-7	CASSVGQGGPYEQYF	TGTGCCAGCAGCGTTGGACAGGGAGGTCCCTACGAGCAGTACTTC
TRBD2	TRBV7-2	NA	TRBJ2-5	CASSLTSGGVGTQYF	TGTGCCAGCAGCTTGACAAGCGGGGGGGTAGGGACCCAGTACTTC
TRBD1	TRBV27	NA	TRBJ1-6	CASSLSIRGPRSPLHF	TGTGCCAGCAGTTTATCGATAAGGGGGCCCCGTTCACCCCTCCACTTT
NA	TRBV11-2	NA	TRBJ2-7	CASSLRGSSSYEQYF	TGTGCCAGCAGCTTAAGGGGCTCGAGCTCCTACGAGCAGTACTTC
TRBD2	TRBV19	NA	TRBJ2-7	CASSMSGGNEQYF	TGTGCCAGTAGTATGTCGGGGGGGAACGAGCAGTACTTC
TRBD1	TRBV13	NA	TRBJ2-5	CASSLGQGGGETQYF	TGTGCCAGCAGCCTAGGACAGGGAGGTGGAGAGACCCAGTACTTC
NA	TRBV10-3	NA	TRBJ2-5	CAISDVQAVTQYF	TGTGCCATCAGTGATGTCCAGGCGGTGACCCAGTACTTC
NA	TRBV18	NA	TRBJ1-1	CASSPQGLNTEAFF	TGTGCCAGCTCACCACAGGGGTTGAACACTGAAGCTTTCTTT
TRBD1	TRBV6-6	NA	TRBJ2-7	CASSNRGTGEQYF	TGTGCCAGCAGTAACAGGGGGACGGGCGAGCAGTACTTC
NA	TRBV6-5	NA	TRBJ1-1	CASSYLGEEAFF	TGTGCCAGCAGTTACCTGGGGGAGGAAGCTTTCTTT
TRBD2	TRBV5-6	NA	TRBJ2-1	CASSWPSGGVNEQFF	TGTGCCAGCAGCTGGCCCAGCGGGGGTGTTAATGAGCAGTTCTTC